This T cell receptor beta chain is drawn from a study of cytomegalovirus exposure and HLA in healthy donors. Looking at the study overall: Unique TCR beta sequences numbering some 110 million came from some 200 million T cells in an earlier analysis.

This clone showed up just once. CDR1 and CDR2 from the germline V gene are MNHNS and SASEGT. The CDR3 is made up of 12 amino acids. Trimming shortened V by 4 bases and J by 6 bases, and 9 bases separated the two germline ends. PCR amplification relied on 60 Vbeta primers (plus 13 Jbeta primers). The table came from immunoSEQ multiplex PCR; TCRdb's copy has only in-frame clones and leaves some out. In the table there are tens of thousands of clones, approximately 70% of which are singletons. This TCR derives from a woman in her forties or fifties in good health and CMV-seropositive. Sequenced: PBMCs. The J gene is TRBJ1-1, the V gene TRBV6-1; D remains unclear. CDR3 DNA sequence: TGTGCCAGCAGTGGGAGGGTCCCTGAAGCTTTCTTT. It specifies CASSGRVPEAFF.